Sequencing of this TCR beta chain was carried out in a study of cytomegalovirus exposure and HLA in healthy donors (dated by TCRdb to about 2017). Regarding the complete study: An earlier analysis of some 620 of the donors reported 276 Gb of sequence data and 95 million to 130 million unique TCR beta sequences obtained from about 170 million T cells. Approximately 300 gigabases of sequencing data and 75 million to 85 million unique TCR sequences made up an early release that covered around 640 HLA-typed donors. Four to six DR-DQ haplotypes were handled as single units for association and clustering, since linkage in the cohort was strong. An earlier analysis of approximately 630 of the donors applied high-throughput TCR beta sequencing to assess whether each TCR beta V gene segment acted as functional or pseudogenic. Using immunosequencing, the study profiled T cell repertoires from 640 or so subjects and related those repertoires to cytomegalovirus serostatus. The aim of the study was to test whether cataloging public T cell receptors could identify signatures of past pathogen exposure. The number of donors typed differed by locus, with roughly 629-640 for A, B, C, DRB1 and DQB1, around 520 for DQA1, nearly 610 for DPA1, and some 450 for DPB1. Among the roughly 400 genotyped donors, under 90% belonged to the genetic ancestry cluster associated with self-reported Caucasian donors. Among roughly 400 genotyped donors of the cohort, an average of about 240,000 unique TCR beta nucleotide sequences was sequenced per donor, of which about 18% were non-productive. In the later analysis, no new phenotypic data were used to find candidate immune exposures; instead, reliance was placed on TCR beta sequences and their occurrence across donors. HLA typing included class I and class II loci at four-digit resolution. Donor age, sex, ethnicity and CMV serostatus were compiled alongside the repertoire data. All discovery cohort repertoires had been generated using a single sequencing platform. In a later genetic analysis, genome-wide SNP genotypes for about three fifths of the roughly 670 donors were used, and that subset was treated as a discovery cohort. The study combined high-throughput TCR immunosequencing, statistical association of individual TCRs with disease status, and machine learning to predict cytomegalovirus infection status. To study patterns of TCR occurrence, a later analysis re-analyzed previously published TCR beta repertoires from several hundred donors and added high-resolution HLA genotyping. In addition to the first cohort of roughly 700 subjects, a separate validation cohort of some 120 different subjects was used.

The cohort was made up of hundreds of healthy bone marrow donors. All cohort members were sampled while nominally healthy, although unrecorded immune exposures were likely present. The donor was CMV seropositive and was included in the group of 250 to 300 seropositive cohort members. A peripheral blood sample was collected from each donor, and TCR beta sequencing was performed on peripheral blood mononuclear cells. Genomic DNA was extracted from the blood cell samples with the Qiagen DNeasy Blood Extraction Kit. In the germline V gene, CDR1 corresponds to MGHRA and CDR2 to YSYEKL. Trimming leaves V shorter by 4 bases and J shorter by 2 bases, with the junction holding 15 bases beyond the gene matches. The CDR3 contains 18 residues, cysteine and phenylalanine counted. This entry keeps only the CDR3 DNA: 54 bases, framed from base 1. Study-wide conclusions, independent of this receptor: The study listed 164 TCR beta chains as associated with cytomegalovirus. Because HLA typing was unavailable for some donors at each locus, only the typed subset was used in association tests. The earlier analysis of around 600 of the donors excluded some 16 rarely observed V segments, including chromosome 9 orphons, because counts were too low. An earlier analysis of 450 to 750 of the donors showed that most TCR beta V segments appeared in productive rearrangements either about 90% or about 30% of the time, which broadly matched IMGT annotations. Several of the top co-occurrence clusters appeared to be linked to parvovirus B19, influenza, CMV and Epstein-Barr virus, according to a later analysis. The classifier was reported to diagnose cytomegalovirus status with high specificity and sensitivity in both the original and validation cohorts. This cohort had only TCR beta chains sequenced, and the lack of alpha or paired-chain data limited which features could be detected. A further reported finding was that TCR beta sequences accurately predicted the HLA-A and HLA-B alleles for most subjects in the first cohort. A later analysis found that TCR association rates varied across HLA loci, with DRB1 alleles showing the most associated TCRs and HLA-C alleles the fewest. Because the 87-base-pair reads could not distinguish some IMGT-functional V segments, including TRBV6-2 and TRBV6-3, those segments were excluded. Correlated functional status among segregating V segments might reflect linkage disequilibrium, but an unknown experimental factor could not be ruled out. Most TCR sequences were observed very rarely across donors, whereas some public TCRs were present in many individuals. Assigning TCR associations to individual alleles was difficult when HLA alleles, especially DR and DQ, strongly co-occurred. Specific HLA alleles were associated with 16,951 TCR beta sequences at a false discovery rate of 0.05 in a later analysis. Compared with equally common non-associated chains, HLA-associated TCR beta chains in a later analysis were more clonally expanded and had lower generation probabilities. The authors suggested that the approach could potentially be generalized to other disease states and immunological phenotypes. Roughly uniform sequencing depth across donors was assumed in presence/absence analyses, although this assumption may not hold. In a later genetic analysis, fewer N-insertions in productive TCRs were reported among donors in an Asian-associated ancestry cluster than the roughly 700-donor mean. In vitro tests confirmed that a few of the cytomegalovirus-associated TCR beta chains recognize cytomegalovirus antigens. A later genetic analysis associated a missense DCLRE1C variant with V-gene and J-gene trimming of TCR beta chains, and an independent cohort replicated the association. Immune exposure information for the cohort was limited to CMV serostatus. The sequencing pipeline was judged likely to have produced a cluster of highly shared sequence variants as a technical artifact. Most CMV-associated TCR beta chains appeared to be HLA-restricted in a later analysis, and the HLA associations seemed to be driven largely by CMV exposure.

Libraries were built with the immunoSEQ multiplex PCR assay. For the multiplex PCR, a mixture combining 60 forward primers for TCR Vbeta segments and 13 reverse primers for TCR Jbeta segments was used. The CDR3 region of rearranged TCR beta genes was amplified from genomic DNA by a multiplex PCR assay. On the Illumina HiSeq System, the amplified TCR beta libraries were sequenced as 87-base-pair reads. The authors' pipeline ran thus. In a later analysis, tens of millions of unique TCR beta chains were counted across the 500 to 850 repertoires, and roughly 11 million of these chains were shared by at least two donors. Raw reads were error-corrected and collapsed into unique sequences by a nearest-neighbor algorithm in which closely related sequences were merged to remove PCR and sequencing errors. To assign V, D and J gene segments, CDR3 sequences were aligned to IMGT reference sequences. Each retained sequence needed at least a six-nucleotide match to both a V gene segment and a J gene segment. A rearrangement was called productive if the CDR3 had no stop codons and remained in frame with V and J, and every other rearrangement was called non-productive. CDR3 was defined by IMGT convention, running from the second conserved V-encoded cysteine to the conserved J-encoded phenylalanine. Sequences without an unambiguous match to a single V gene segment were excluded from the earlier analysis of a few hundred of the donors. In an earlier analysis of about 590 of the donors, a V segment was called functional when productive rearrangements were above 56.7%, and segregating when the standard deviation between donors exceeded 5%. A statistical classification framework was developed to diagnose cytomegalovirus status using the catalog of TCR beta chain sequences. In a later analysis, TCR nucleotide sequences were compared against IMGT/GENE-DB human TR gene sequences so that V and J genes could be assigned. In a later analysis, CDR3 sequences and most-parsimonious VDJ recombination scenarios were assigned using the TCRdist pipeline. A later analysis defined each TCR beta chain by its CDR3 amino acid sequence plus V-gene family, and excluded reads lacking a unique V-gene family. A later analysis removed over 500 highly shared, low-generation-probability nucleotide sequences to deal with suspected cross-contamination and a sequencing artifact. A later analysis calculated a clonal expansion index for each public chain from normalized within-repertoire ranks of inferred template counts. In a later analysis, generation probabilities were computed with a VDJ recombination model fitted to out-of-frame rearrangements, and the resulting probabilities were checked against IGoR. A later analysis scored TCR-TCR, TCR-HLA and TCR-CMV co-occurrence with hypergeometric tests, applying a repertoire-size bias correction to TCR pairs. False discovery rates were estimated in a later analysis by permuting HLA or CMV assignments 20 times. A later analysis grouped co-occurring TCRs with DBSCAN, adding TCRdist sequence similarity when clustering within HLA-allele-positive subsets. Repertoires with fewer than 30,000 or more than 120,000 public chains, plus five repertoires with anomalous nucleotide sharing, were excluded from co-occurrence clustering. TCRdb took over this immuneACCESS table, retaining in-frame rearrangements with V and J assigned. Such tables are incomplete; in checked studies, under half of the missing clones stem from an unresolved V gene, and the remainder is unexplained. V and J calls and clone size are those listed in that table; D and trimming were worked out from the DNA. Recorded for this sample are 90,000 to 100,000 clones; under 80% of them occurred a single time. The top ten clonotypes cover over 6% of the sample.

Details on this clone: Its antigen is unknown. Base qualities are not provided; no much larger clone lies one nucleotide away.

The sequence was collected from a man aged 40-49 years in good health and CMV-seropositive. Sequencing was done on a sample of PBMCs. This sequence uses TRBV4-1 and TRBJ2-3, and 7 junction bases match TRBD2. The CDR3 reads as follows: CASSPLTPLAGVTDTQYF. DNA sequence: TGCGCCAGCAGCCCTCTCACCCCCCTTGCGGGGGTCACAGATACGCAGTATTTT.